This is a list of T cell receptor beta chains from one sample in a study of CD4 T cells in relation to SARS-CoV-2 and coronaviruses. The protocol was immunoSEQ multiplex PCR, while the TCRdb copy is restricted to in-frame clones and leaves out a portion. The sample holds around 65,000 clones, 87% seen once. Sequencing was done on a sample of memory CD4+ T cells from PBMCs. The receptor source for this set is a human donor in good health. Both conserved end residues are part of each CDR3. The order of the fields is J gene, V gene, CDR3 length, D gene, CDR3 protein. D genes are given only for firm matches.

J gene: TRBJ2-3
V gene: TRBV2
CDR3 length: 15
D gene: TRBD1
CDR3 protein: CASSQRGQGPDTQYF

J gene: TRBJ2-3
V gene: TRBV3-1/TRBV3-2
CDR3 length: 12
D gene: .
CDR3 protein: CASSHRRLLQYF

J gene: TRBJ2-7
V gene: TRBV6-6
CDR3 length: 16
D gene: TRBD1
CDR3 protein: CASSRPDATGGVGQYF

J gene: TRBJ1-1
V gene: TRBV5-1
CDR3 length: 16
D gene: .
CDR3 protein: CASSESIQGFGTEAFF

J gene: TRBJ2-1
V gene: TRBV7-9
CDR3 length: 14
D gene: .
CDR3 protein: CASSPGTVGGEQFF

J gene: TRBJ2-7
V gene: TRBV5-1
CDR3 length: 14
D gene: TRBD1
CDR3 protein: CASSQDRGGGVQYF

J gene: TRBJ2-1
V gene: TRBV4-3
CDR3 length: 17
D gene: TRBD2
CDR3 protein: CASSQASGGGPYNEQFF

J gene: TRBJ1-2
V gene: TRBV28
CDR3 length: 14
D gene: TRBD1
CDR3 protein: CASREQGLGHGYTF

J gene: TRBJ1-2
V gene: TRBV29-1
CDR3 length: 11
D gene: .
CDR3 protein: CISQGGYGYTF

J gene: TRBJ2-3
V gene: TRBV15
CDR3 length: 16
D gene: TRBD2
CDR3 protein: CATSRDGLAGADTQYF

J gene: TRBJ1-2
V gene: TRBV28
CDR3 length: 16
D gene: .
CDR3 protein: CASSLRVGSPNYGYTF

J gene: TRBJ1-2
V gene: TRBV4-3
CDR3 length: 12
D gene: .
CDR3 protein: CASSQGEYGYTF

J gene: TRBJ2-7
V gene: TRBV7-9
CDR3 length: 17
D gene: TRBD2
CDR3 protein: CASSPPLRLAGNYEQYF

J gene: TRBJ2-1
V gene: TRBV2
CDR3 length: 14
D gene: .
CDR3 protein: CASSDGGGLNEQFF

J gene: TRBJ1-1
V gene: TRBV7-9
CDR3 length: 12
D gene: .
CDR3 protein: CASGGRTAEAFF

J gene: TRBJ1-6
V gene: TRBV6-5
CDR3 length: 13
D gene: .
CDR3 protein: CASIQRAGSPLHF

J gene: TRBJ2-7
V gene: TRBV24-1
CDR3 length: 12
D gene: .
CDR3 protein: CATSDEDYEQYF

J gene: TRBJ2-7
V gene: TRBV10-1
CDR3 length: 12
D gene: .
CDR3 protein: CASSEQGYEQYF

J gene: TRBJ2-7
V gene: TRBV10-2
CDR3 length: 15
D gene: TRBD1
CDR3 protein: CASSYGTASSYEQYF

J gene: TRBJ2-3
V gene: TRBV7-9
CDR3 length: 16
D gene: TRBD2
CDR3 protein: CASSLGTSGSTDTQYF

J gene: TRBJ1-1
V gene: TRBV18
CDR3 length: 15
D gene: .
CDR3 protein: CASSPYGGANTEAFF

J gene: TRBJ2-1
V gene: TRBV30
CDR3 length: 16
D gene: TRBD2
CDR3 protein: CAWRRIGTSEYNEQFF

J gene: TRBJ2-5
V gene: TRBV5-1
CDR3 length: 14
D gene: .
CDR3 protein: CASSPTLGQETQYF

J gene: TRBJ2-3
V gene: TRBV2
CDR3 length: 14
D gene: .
CDR3 protein: CASSQGGWADTQYF

J gene: TRBJ2-2
V gene: TRBV7-2
CDR3 length: 17
D gene: .
CDR3 protein: CASSDPGRIFGTGELFF

J gene: TRBJ2-7
V gene: TRBV7-3
CDR3 length: 13
D gene: .
CDR3 protein: CASSTLVGYEQYF

J gene: TRBJ1-1
V gene: TRBV7-9
CDR3 length: 16
D gene: .
CDR3 protein: CASSLLNLGPNTEAFF

J gene: TRBJ1-1
V gene: TRBV2
CDR3 length: 14
D gene: .
CDR3 protein: CASRIPTGSTEAFF

J gene: TRBJ2-1
V gene: TRBV7-3
CDR3 length: 16
D gene: TRBD2
CDR3 protein: CASSPRASGRDNEQFF

J gene: TRBJ1-2
V gene: TRBV30
CDR3 length: 14
D gene: TRBD1
CDR3 protein: CAWTGQGALLGYTF

J gene: TRBJ2-1
V gene: TRBV7-3
CDR3 length: 16
D gene: .
CDR3 protein: CASSLQAGSSYNEQFF

J gene: TRBJ2-3
V gene: TRBV5-1
CDR3 length: 18
D gene: TRBD2
CDR3 protein: CASSLGAWTSGGAETQYF

J gene: TRBJ1-3
V gene: TRBV19
CDR3 length: 13
D gene: .
CDR3 protein: CASTPTVGNTIYF

J gene: TRBJ1-2
V gene: TRBV29-1
CDR3 length: 12
D gene: TRBD1
CDR3 protein: CSAGQGAGGYTF

J gene: TRBJ1-1
V gene: TRBV5-6
CDR3 length: 15
D gene: .
CDR3 protein: CASSTEGGGNAEAFF

J gene: TRBJ1-4
V gene: TRBV28
CDR3 length: 12
D gene: .
CDR3 protein: CASRPLGRKLFF

J gene: TRBJ2-2
V gene: TRBV4-1
CDR3 length: 16
D gene: TRBD1
CDR3 protein: CASSLLWDRITGELFF

J gene: TRBJ1-5
V gene: TRBV25-1
CDR3 length: 13
D gene: .
CDR3 protein: CASSGLVGEPQHF

J gene: TRBJ1-2
V gene: TRBV7-9
CDR3 length: 15
D gene: .
CDR3 protein: CASSLAVGGAPGYTF

J gene: TRBJ2-1
V gene: TRBV7-3
CDR3 length: 15
D gene: .
CDR3 protein: CASSLTGGGNNEQFF

J gene: TRBJ1-2
V gene: TRBV2
CDR3 length: 12
D gene: .
CDR3 protein: CASSPTGYGYTF

J gene: TRBJ1-2
V gene: TRBV3-1/TRBV3-2
CDR3 length: 13
D gene: TRBD1
CDR3 protein: CASSQDRDDGYTF

J gene: TRBJ1-1
V gene: TRBV19
CDR3 length: 13
D gene: .
CDR3 protein: CASSMGGRTEAFF

J gene: TRBJ1-1
V gene: TRBV30
CDR3 length: 12
D gene: TRBD1
CDR3 protein: CAWSVQGGMAFF

J gene: TRBJ1-6
V gene: TRBV6-5
CDR3 length: 15
D gene: .
CDR3 protein: CASSSGDPHNSPLHF

J gene: TRBJ2-3
V gene: TRBV3-1/TRBV3-2
CDR3 length: 11
D gene: .
CDR3 protein: CASGRGDTQYF

J gene: TRBJ2-5
V gene: TRBV2
CDR3 length: 14
D gene: TRBD2
CDR3 protein: CASSEEGGGETQYF

J gene: TRBJ2-3
V gene: TRBV28
CDR3 length: 16
D gene: TRBD1
CDR3 protein: CASSFAGTALSDTQYF

J gene: TRBJ1-4
V gene: TRBV6-6
CDR3 length: 14
D gene: .
CDR3 protein: CASSYRGINEKLFF

J gene: TRBJ1-1
V gene: TRBV10-3
CDR3 length: 13
D gene: .
CDR3 protein: CAIRGEWNTEAFF

J gene: TRBJ2-2
V gene: TRBV11-2
CDR3 length: 14
D gene: TRBD2
CDR3 protein: CASSLERGPGELFF

J gene: TRBJ2-7
V gene: TRBV10-3
CDR3 length: 12
D gene: .
CDR3 protein: CAISGSIWEQYF

J gene: TRBJ1-2
V gene: TRBV6-6
CDR3 length: 14
D gene: .
CDR3 protein: CASSSQMGNYGYTF

J gene: TRBJ1-5
V gene: TRBV18
CDR3 length: 14
D gene: .
CDR3 protein: CASSLGVGNQPQHF

J gene: TRBJ2-1
V gene: TRBV3-1/TRBV3-2
CDR3 length: 12
D gene: .
CDR3 protein: CASSGTLTEQFF

J gene: TRBJ2-3
V gene: TRBV9
CDR3 length: 14
D gene: .
CDR3 protein: CASSPRSWLATQYF

J gene: TRBJ1-3
V gene: TRBV28
CDR3 length: 17
D gene: TRBD1
CDR3 protein: CASSPGDRGSSGNTIYF